The next 20 T cell receptor beta chains were all read from a single sample in a study of PD-1 blockade in classical Hodgkin lymphoma. Here immunoSEQ multiplex PCR was the method, and the copy in TCRdb shows in-frame clones only, minus some. The sample consists of some 27,000 clones, about 80% of them appearing once. This sample's time point: cycle 4 day 1 (C4D1), after 5 to 7 weeks of nivolumab. The patients all showed relapse after autologous stem cell transplantation, while their brentuximab vedotin exposure varied. Sequenced material: peripheral blood mononuclear cells (PBMCs), taken before the fourth cycle of nivolumab. All receptors derive from a human donor with classical Hodgkin lymphoma.

This chain's CDR3 is CASSLGRTDTQYF. CDR3 in DNA: TGTGCCAGCAGCTTAGGCCGAACAGATACGCAGTATTTT. The chain uses TRBV7-8 and TRBJ2-3, with D unresolved. The V gene lost 1 base and the J gene lost 3 bases, with 5 bases spanning the gap. Germline CDR1 is SGHVS and CDR2 is FQNEAQ. The CDR3 has 13 residues.

The chain links TRBV11-2 to TRBJ2-7; D perhaps matches TRBD2 (5 bases). CDR1 is SGHAT and CDR2 is FQNNGV in the germline V gene. This CDR3 is built from 16 residues. With 5 bases removed from V and 4 bases from J, the gap between germline ends came to 21 bases. The CDR3 sequence: CASSELGELGIYEQYF. The CDR3 region has the DNA TGTGCCAGCAGCGAACTGGGAGAACTAGGAATTTACGAGCAGTACTTC. Combining the CDR3 with reference TRBV11-2 and TRBJ2-7 gives the whole variable domain EAGVAQSPRYKIIEKRQSVAFWCNPISGHATLYWYQQILGQGPKLLIQFQNNGVVDDSQLPKDRFSAERLKGVDSTLKIQPAKLEDSAVYLCASSELGELGIYEQYFGPGTRLTVT.

This chain joins TRBV7-9 and TRBJ1-4, with 7 bases matching TRBD1. Trimming removed 5 bases from V and 0 bases from J; junction bases left unmatched: 6. The CDR3 covers 16 residues. CDR1 SEHNR and CDR2 FQNEAQ come from the germline V gene (reference sequence). CDR3 amino acids: CASSQQGLTTNEKLFF. CDR3 nucleotide sequence: TGTGCCAGCAGCCAACAGGGGTTGACAACTAATGAAAAACTGTTTTTT.

This chain joins TRBV11-1 and TRBJ2-7; TRBD2 matches 7 bases. This CDR3 region has 13 residues. Trimming took 3 bases from V and 6 from J; bases not matched to a gene: 5. Germline V lookup: CDR1 SGHAT, CDR2 FQDESV (reference sequence). CDR3 residues: CASSLGRAAEQYF. In nucleotides, the CDR3 is TGTGCCAGCAGCTTGGGGAGGGCCGCCGAGCAGTACTTC. Full variable domain (remainder filled in from reference TRBV11-1 and TRBJ2-7): EAEVAQSPRYKITEKSQAVAFWCDPISGHATLYWYRQILGQGPELLVQFQDESVVDDSQLPKDRFSAERLKGVDSTLKIQPAELGDSAMYLCASSLGRAAEQYFGPGTRLTVT.

J is TRBJ2-3 and V is TRBV18, with TRBD2 identical over 7 bases. The CDR3 is 17 residues long. Germline V gene lookup returns CDR1 KGHSH and CDR2 LQKENI. Germline trimming cut 1 base from V and 3 bases from J; bases unmatched to any gene: 10. The CDR3 sequence: CASSPLRSGVLTDTQYF. Here the CDR3 DNA reads TGTGCCAGCTCACCACTACGGAGCGGGGTTTTAACAGATACGCAGTATTTT.

V gene TRBV27 combines with J gene TRBJ1-2; TRBD1 agrees at 7 bases. Germline CDR1 reads MNHEY; CDR2 reads SMNVEV (reference sequence). The CDR3 consists of 12 residues. V gave up 5 bases and J gave up 7 bases; unmatched junction bases: 4. CDR3 in amino acids: CASSHRGGGYTF. The CDR3, as DNA: TGTGCCAGCAGTCACAGGGGTGGTGGCTACACCTTC.

This clone occurred once. The J gene is TRBJ2-7, the V gene TRBV27; 10 nucleotides line up with TRBD2. V shed 2 bases and J 6 bases; nucleotides not matched to a gene: 10. This CDR3 has 16 amino acids. In germline, CDR1 is MNHEY, CDR2 SMNVEV (reference sequence). This CDR3 reads CASSLSLAGVPGEQYF. The CDR3 DNA sequence: TGTGCCAGCAGTTTAAGCCTAGCGGGAGTACCCGGCGAGCAGTACTTC.

This chain uses TRBV19 with TRBJ1-1; the match to TRBD1 covers 7 bases. V dropped 6 bases and J dropped 4; count of bases not matched to a gene: 5. There are 13 residues in the CDR3. The germline CDR1 and CDR2 sequences are LNHDA and SQIVND (reference sequence). The CDR3 loop reads CASSRQGPTEAFF. In nucleotides, the CDR3 is TGTGCCAGTAGCCGACAGGGCCCCACTGAAGCTTTCTTT.

The chain couples TRBV6-6 to TRBJ2-7; 10 bases agree with TRBD2. The CDR3 length is 15 residues. Germline CDR1 and CDR2: MNHNY and SVGAGI (reference sequence). The junction had 12 bases not matched to a gene; V was cut back by 7 bases and J by 6 bases. The CDR3: CASNPSGRTSREQYF. The DNA for the CDR3 is TGTGCCAGCAATCCTAGCGGGAGAACTTCCCGCGAGCAGTACTTC.

The rearrangement links TRBV28 to TRBJ1-5; D perhaps matches TRBD1 (5 bases). The CDR3 extends over 14 amino acids. With 6 bases removed from V and 7 bases from J, the gap between germline ends came to 16 bases. The germline gives CDR1 MDHEN, CDR2 SYDVKM. CDR3 loop: CASRSGSLGQPQHF. The DNA of the CDR3 is TGTGCCAGCAGATCAGGGAGTTTAGGACAGCCCCAGCATTTT. Based on the CDR3 plus reference TRBV28 and TRBJ1-5, the full variable domain is DVKVTQSSRYLVKRTGEKVFLECVQDMDHENMFWYRQDPGLGLRLIYFSYDVKMKEKGDIPEGYSVSREKKERFSLILESASTNQTSMYLCASRSGSLGQPQHFGDGTRLSIL.

The chain combines TRBV11-2 with TRBJ2-7; D unclear. This CDR3 region has 13 residues. Germline assignment: CDR1 SGHAT and CDR2 FQNNGV. V shed 2 bases and J shed 3 bases, with 8 bases lying between them. The CDR3 sequence: CASSLSLSYEQYF. CDR3 bases: TGTGCCAGCAGCTTAAGTCTCAGCTACGAGCAGTACTTC.

This clone has a single count. The chain employs TRBV30 and TRBJ1-4, with a weak D call TRBD1 (5 bases). Germline CDR1 reads GTSNPN; CDR2 reads SVGIG (reference sequence). CDR3 length equals 14 residues. V gave up 0 bases and J gave up 3 bases, with 8 bases separating them. For the CDR3, the DNA is TGTGCCTGGAGTGTTCTGGGGCCTAATGAAAAACTGTTTTTT. Amino acids: CAWSVLGPNEKLFF.

The V call is TRBV19, the J call TRBJ2-5; D gene uncertain. V gave up 2 bases and J gave up 7 bases, with 17 bases separating them. This CDR3 comprises 15 residues. The germline V gene encodes CDR1 LNHDA and CDR2 SQIVND (reference sequence). CDR3 in amino acids: CASSISSPNVGTQYF. The CDR3 DNA sequence: TGTGCCAGTAGTATAAGTAGTCCCAATGTGGGGACCCAGTACTTC.

The genes are TRBV6-1 and TRBJ2-4; 7 bases fit TRBD1. Trimming at V came to 2 bases and at J to 15 bases, leaving 10 bases not matched to a gene. Germline CDR1 and CDR2: MNHNS and SASEGT. The CDR3 totals 13 residues. The CDR3 loop is CASSEKGRGIRYF. The DNA for the CDR3 is TGTGCCAGCAGTGAAAAGGGCAGGGGGATTAGGTACTTC.

The CDR3 sequence is CSLTGSTDTQYF. Here the CDR3 DNA reads TGCAGCTTGACAGGAAGCACAGATACGCAGTATTTT. This sequence joins TRBV29-1 and TRBJ2-3, with D maybe TRBD1 (6 bases). CDR1 SQVTM and CDR2 ANQGSEA come from the germline V gene. The CDR3 is made up of 12 amino acids. V lost 8 bases and J 0 bases, leaving 9 bases between the germline ends.

This clone has only one observation. V and J are TRBV10-3 and TRBJ2-6; D gene unclear. With 6 bases removed from V and 4 bases from J, the gap between germline ends came to 10 bases. Per the germline V gene, CDR1 is ENHRY and CDR2 is SYGVKD. The CDR3 extends over 14 amino acids. The chain's CDR3 is CAIRSPAGANVLTF. CDR3 sequence (DNA): TGTGCCATCAGGTCACCAGCCGGGGCCAACGTCCTGACTTTC.

The rearrangement links TRBV19 to TRBJ1-2; possibly TRBD1 for D (5 bases). Germline values: CDR1 LNHDA, CDR2 SQIVND (reference sequence). The CDR3 spans 14 residues. Trimming took 5 bases from V and 4 from J, leaving 14 bases between them. For the CDR3, the DNA is TGTGCCAGTAGTTCCTACCCTGGGGGCTATGGCTACACCTTC. Translation gives CASSSYPGGYGYTF.

V usage is TRBV5-1 and J usage is TRBJ2-2; 7 bases align to TRBD2. Germline lookup yields CDR1 SGHRS and CDR2 YFSETQ. The CDR3 consists of 15 residues. The J segment lost 2 bases and the V segment lost 1 base, leaving 2 bases of the junction unmatched. The CDR3 coding sequence is TGCGCCAGCAGCTTGAGGACTAGTAACACCGGGGAGCTGTTTTTT. Its translation: CASSLRTSNTGELFF.

This chain uses TRBV30 with TRBJ1-4; TRBD1 matches at 7 bases. The germline V gene has CDR1 GTSNPN and CDR2 SVGIG (reference sequence). V trimming: 0 bases; J trimming: 7 bases; junction bases outside the gene matches: 8. This CDR3 region has 15 residues. CDR3 residues: CAWSVGGRGGEKLFF. The CDR3 DNA reads TGTGCCTGGAGTGTAGGGGGCAGGGGCGGTGAAAAACTGTTTTTT.

The chain has TRBV5-1 and TRBJ2-3; 7 bases are shared with TRBD2. The germline CDR1 and CDR2 sequences are SGHRS and YFSETQ. The junction had 10 bases not matched to a gene; V was cut back by 4 bases and J by 2 bases. The CDR3 is 16 residues long. CDR3 protein: CASSPGLEIITDTQYF. The CDR3 DNA reads as TGCGCCAGCAGCCCCGGACTAGAAATAATCACAGATACGCAGTATTTT.